Detailed here is one T cell receptor beta chain. Its target is not known. The sample originates from a study of cytomegalovirus exposure and HLA in healthy donors. Whole-study context: Among about 200 million T cells, an earlier analysis found around 100 million unique TCR beta sequences. Across some 400 genotyped donors, roughly 80% landed in the Caucasian-associated ancestry cluster. Findings of the study overall: There were some public TCRs occurring in many donors, but most TCR sequences were rare. Presence/absence comparisons presumed near-even sequencing depth among donors.

The primer mix had 60 Vbeta and 13 Jbeta primers. Sequenced by immunoSEQ multiplex PCR; TCRdb stores in-frame clones only, minus some. Reported are 60,000 to 80,000 clones; the ten largest clones contain roughly 0.9%. Deletions cut 2 bases from V and 11 bases from J, with 10 bases between. CDR1 is MNHNS and CDR2 is SASEGT in the germline V gene. This CDR3 spans 12 amino acids. Material for sequencing was PBMCs. The sequence was obtained from a boy aged 5-17 years in good health and CMV-seronegative. V usage is TRBV6-1 and J usage is TRBJ1-5, with D unresolved. The CDR3 protein is CASSERAGTQHF. CDR3 bases: TGTGCCAGCAGTGAAAGGGCGGGTACCCAGCATTTT.